Listed here are 18 T cell receptor beta chains from one sample, sequenced in a study of shared clonotypes between healthy human individuals. Method: immunoSEQ multiplex PCR; TCRdb's copy keeps in-frame clones and lacks some. Seen here are millions of clones, 85% to 95% observed once, and the top ten hold 0.1% to 0.15%. Sequences were obtained from naive CD4+ T cells sorted from blood. Subset defined: CD45RA+ positively selected. Receptor source: a man younger than 35 in good health.

The J gene is TRBJ2-2, the V gene TRBV6-4; 7 bases line up with TRBD1. The germline CDR1 and CDR2 sequences are MRHNA and SNTAGT. CDR3 length: 14 amino acids. The V segment lost 6 bases and the J segment 2 bases; nucleotides outside the gene matches: 3. The CDR3 bases are TGTGCCAGCAGCCGGACAGGAAACACCGGGGAGCTGTTTTTT. Translation gives CASSRTGNTGELFF.

The chain carries TRBV5-4 and TRBJ2-7; 9 nucleotides line up with TRBD2. The CDR3 consists of 16 residues. Germline CDR1 SGHNT, CDR2 YYREEE (reference sequence). V was clipped by 2 bases and J by 5 bases; unmatched bases: 11. The DNA for the CDR3 is TGTGCCAGCAGCTTCCCGACTAGCGGAGGGGGGAACGAGCAGTACTTC. Protein: CASSFPTSGGGNEQYF.

This clone appeared a single time. The rearrangement uses TRBV10-1 and TRBJ2-2; a weak D match, TRBD2 (5 bases). CDR3 length: 14 residues. Trimming took 1 base from V and 6 from J, leaving 9 bases between them. Looked up from germline, CDR1 is WNHNN and CDR2 is SYGVQD (reference sequence). CDR3 DNA sequence: TGCGCCAGCAGTGAGTTTCTAGCATCCGGGGAGCTGTTTTTT. As protein: CASSEFLASGELFF.

The rearrangement uses TRBV7-9 and TRBJ2-7; the match to TRBD2 covers 13 bases. Germline CDR1 SEHNR, CDR2 FQNEAQ (reference sequence). The CDR3 is made up of 16 amino acids. V was clipped by 5 bases and J by 5 bases; unmatched bases: 9. Here the CDR3 reads CASSRGLAGYSDEQYF. The CDR3 DNA is TGTGCCAGCAGCCGGGGACTAGCGGGATATAGCGACGAGCAGTACTTC.

V and J are TRBV19 and TRBJ2-4; TRBD2 matches at 7 bases. Germline V gene data show CDR1 as LNHDA and CDR2 as SQIVND (reference sequence). The CDR3 is 14 residues long. Losses at the gene ends were 0 bases for V and 9 bases for J; bases not matched to a gene: 5. CDR3: CASSIDRAGVIQYF. The CDR3 DNA sequence: TGTGCCAGTAGTATAGATAGGGCGGGAGTCATTCAGTACTTC.

The chain couples TRBV10-3 to TRBJ2-7; tentative D call: TRBD1 (6 bases). This CDR3 comprises 12 residues. Trimming removed 9 bases at V and 0 bases at J, with 9 bases between. Germline assignment: CDR1 ENHRY and CDR2 SYGVKD. CDR3 sequence (DNA): TGTGCCATACAGGGTCCCTCCTACGAGCAGTACTTC. It codes for CAIQGPSYEQYF.

The chain joins TRBV19 to TRBJ1-1; D gene unclear. V was cut by 10 bases and J by 2 bases, with 17 bases left in between. The CDR3 has 14 amino acids. CDR1 and CDR2 (germline): LNHDA, SQIVND (reference sequence). CDR3 DNA sequence: TGTGCCACCCATCCGGGCACCATAAACACTGAAGCTTTCTTT. As protein: CATHPGTINTEAFF.

V and J are TRBV25-1 and TRBJ1-2; tentative D call: TRBD1 (6 bases). The CDR3 is 14 amino acids. V dropped 5 bases and J dropped 8 bases, with 18 bases sitting between them. Germline V gene sequence: CDR1 MGHDK, CDR2 SYGVNS. The DNA of the CDR3 is TGTGCCAGCAGTCTTGGGACGGGGGCTAGGGGCTACACCTTC. Its protein product is CASSLGTGARGYTF.

This chain joins TRBV7-9 and TRBJ2-7; D ambiguous. The CDR3 totals 13 residues. Germline V gene lookup returns CDR1 SEHNR and CDR2 FQNEAQ (reference sequence). The ends were cut back, 0 bases at V and 5 bases at J, with 8 bases in the middle. CDR3 nucleotides: TGTGCCAGCAGCTTAGCGACGACTCACGAGCAGTACTTC. This gives the protein CASSLATTHEQYF.

V and J are TRBV27 and TRBJ2-7, with no clear D. Germline CDR1 MNHEY, CDR2 SMNVEV (reference sequence). V lost 2 bases and J 1 base, leaving 9 bases between the germline ends. The CDR3 runs 14 residues. The CDR3 bases are TGTGCCAGCAGTTTAGGGCGTTTTTCCTACGAGCAGTACTTC. Its protein product is CASSLGRFSYEQYF.

The V call is TRBV7-2, the J call TRBJ1-3, with TRBD1 as a possible D gene (5 bases). Trimming removed 4 bases at V and 0 bases at J, with 10 bases between. CDR3 length equals 15 residues. In germline, CDR1 is SGHTA, CDR2 FQGNSA. The DNA of the CDR3 is TGTGCCAGCAGCTCGGGACGGAACTCTGGAAACACCATATATTTT. This encodes CASSSGRNSGNTIYF.

V usage is TRBV28 and J usage is TRBJ1-5; a weak D match, TRBD1 (5 bases). With 8 bases removed from V and 3 bases from J, the gap between germline ends came to 8 bases. The germline CDR1 and CDR2 sequences are MDHEN and SYDVKM. This CDR3 region has 12 residues. CDR3 bases: TGTGCCAGCCAGGGAATCAATCAGCCCCAGCATTTT. It specifies CASQGINQPQHF.

The chain carries TRBV2 and TRBJ1-3; 7 nucleotides line up with TRBD1. The CDR3 contains 14 residues. Germline V CDR1 and CDR2: SNHLY, FYNNEI. The V and J ends lost 5 bases and 3 bases, in that order; junction bases with no gene match: 4. The CDR3 DNA reads as TGTGCCAGCAGTCCTACAGGGGTTGGAAACACCATATATTTT. This sequence encodes CASSPTGVGNTIYF.

Points on this clone: The sample holds other DNA sequences that translate to the same CDR3. The V gene is TRBV7-2, the J gene TRBJ2-1; 9 bases fit TRBD2. Germline CDR1 and CDR2: SGHTA and FQGNSA. Trimming took 1 base from V and 4 from J; bases not matched to a gene: 2. The CDR3 totals 15 residues. CDR3 protein: CASSLGAGGYNEQFF. The CDR3 DNA sequence: TGTGCCAGCAGCTTAGGAGCGGGAGGTTACAATGAGCAGTTCTTC.

Comment on this clone: The identical CDR3 is also encoded by other nucleotide sequences in the sample. This rearrangement joins TRBV6-1 to TRBJ2-7; D is uncertain. The CDR3 is 14 residues long. The V gene lost 5 bases and the J gene lost 2 bases, with 13 bases spanning the gap. Germline V lookup: CDR1 MNHNS, CDR2 SASEGT. The CDR3 reads CASSKDGPPYEQYF. The CDR3 DNA is TGTGCCAGCAGTAAGGACGGCCCACCCTACGAGCAGTACTTC.

This rearrangement joins TRBV4-3 to TRBJ2-5, with 8 bases fitting TRBD1. Per germline, CDR1 LGHNA and CDR2 YSLEER. V shed 4 bases, J shed 5 bases, and the junction held 9 bases outside the gene matches. This CDR3 is 15 amino acids long. The CDR3 DNA follows: TGCGCCAGCAGCCCCGGACAGGGCCCTAAGGAGACCCAGTACTTC. Its protein product is CASSPGQGPKETQYF.

The chain employs TRBV19 and TRBJ1-2; 8 positions agree with TRBD1. The CDR3 has 15 residues. The ends lost 7 bases at V and 2 bases at J; junction bases unmatched: 9. Looked up from germline, CDR1 is LNHDA and CDR2 is SQIVND (reference sequence). The CDR3 DNA follows: TGTGCCAGTACCGCCGGACAGGGTCGAAACTATGGCTACACCTTC. Its protein is CASTAGQGRNYGYTF.

With respect to this clone: This sample includes further DNA sequences coding for the same CDR3. The chain is built from TRBV10-3 and TRBJ1-1; tentative D call: TRBD1 (6 bases). CDR1 ENHRY and CDR2 SYGVKD come from the germline V gene. Trimming took 3 bases from V and 4 from J, leaving 9 bases between them. The length of the CDR3 is 13 residues. The CDR3: CAISDGGATEAFF. CDR3 in DNA: TGTGCCATCAGTGACGGGGGGGCCACTGAAGCTTTCTTT.